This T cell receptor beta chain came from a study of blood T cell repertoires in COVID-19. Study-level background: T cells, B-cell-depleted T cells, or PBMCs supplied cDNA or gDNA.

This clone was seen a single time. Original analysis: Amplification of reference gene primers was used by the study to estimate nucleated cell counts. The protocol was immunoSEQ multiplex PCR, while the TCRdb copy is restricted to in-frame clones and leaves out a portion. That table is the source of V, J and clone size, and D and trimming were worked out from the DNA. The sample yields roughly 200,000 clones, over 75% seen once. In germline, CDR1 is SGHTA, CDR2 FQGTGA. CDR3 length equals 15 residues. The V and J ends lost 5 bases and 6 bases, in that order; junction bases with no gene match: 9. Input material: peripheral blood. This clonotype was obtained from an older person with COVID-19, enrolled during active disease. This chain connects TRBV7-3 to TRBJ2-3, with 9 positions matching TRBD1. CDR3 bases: TGTGCCAGCAGCGCGACGGGACAGGGATTCGATACGCAGTATTTT. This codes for CASSATGQGFDTQYF.